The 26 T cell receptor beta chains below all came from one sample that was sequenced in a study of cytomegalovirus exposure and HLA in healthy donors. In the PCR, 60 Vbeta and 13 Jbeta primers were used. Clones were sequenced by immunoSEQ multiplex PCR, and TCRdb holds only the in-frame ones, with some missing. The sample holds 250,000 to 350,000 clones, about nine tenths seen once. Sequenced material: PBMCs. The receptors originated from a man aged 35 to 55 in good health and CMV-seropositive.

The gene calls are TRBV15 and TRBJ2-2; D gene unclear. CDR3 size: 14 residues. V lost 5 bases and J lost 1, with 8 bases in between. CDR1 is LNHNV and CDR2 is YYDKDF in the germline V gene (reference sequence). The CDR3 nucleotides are TGTGCCACCAGCTTATCAGGGAACACCGGGGAGCTGTTTTTT. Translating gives CATSLSGNTGELFF.

CDR3 bases: TGTGCCAGCAGTCCCGGACTAGCGGGAGGGAATGAGCAGTTCTTC. This sequence encodes CASSPGLAGGNEQFF. The V gene is TRBV6-1, the J gene TRBJ2-1; 15 nucleotides match TRBD2. The CDR3 length is 15 residues. CDR1 and CDR2 from the germline V gene are MNHNS and SASEGT. The junction had 3 bases not matched to a gene; V was cut back by 5 bases and J by 7 bases.

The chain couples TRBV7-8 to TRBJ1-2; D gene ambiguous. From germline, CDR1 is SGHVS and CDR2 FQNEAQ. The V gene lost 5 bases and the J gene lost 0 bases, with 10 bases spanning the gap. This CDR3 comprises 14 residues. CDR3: CASSPGSANYGYTF. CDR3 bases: TGTGCCAGCAGCCCCGGCAGCGCTAACTATGGCTACACCTTC.

DNA for the CDR3: TGTGCCAGCACCTCCGGGAGGGCCTACGAGCAGTACTTC. Translating gives CASTSGRAYEQYF. The genes are TRBV28 and TRBJ2-7; 8 nucleotides match TRBD2. Germline loops: CDR1 MDHEN, CDR2 SYDVKM. Unmatched junction bases numbered 4, after V lost 7 bases and J lost 2 bases. CDR3 size: 13 residues.

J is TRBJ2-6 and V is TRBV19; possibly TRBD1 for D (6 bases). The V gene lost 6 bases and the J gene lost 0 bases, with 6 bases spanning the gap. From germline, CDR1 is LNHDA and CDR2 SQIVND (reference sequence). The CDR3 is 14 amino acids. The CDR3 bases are TGTGCCAGTAGGGACAGCTCTGGGGCCAACGTCCTGACTTTC. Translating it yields CASRDSSGANVLTF.

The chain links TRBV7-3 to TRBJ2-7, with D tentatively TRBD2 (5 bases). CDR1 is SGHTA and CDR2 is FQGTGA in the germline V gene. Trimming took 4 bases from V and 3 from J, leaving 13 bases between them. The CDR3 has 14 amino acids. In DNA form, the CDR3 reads TGTGCCAGCAGCTCTTACCCGGGGAACTACGAGCAGTACTTC. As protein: CASSSYPGNYEQYF.

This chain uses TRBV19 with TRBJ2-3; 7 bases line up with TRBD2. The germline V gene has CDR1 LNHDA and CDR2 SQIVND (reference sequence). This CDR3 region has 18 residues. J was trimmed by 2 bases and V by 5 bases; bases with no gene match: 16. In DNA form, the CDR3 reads TGTGCCAGTAGTCCACTGGGAGGGACGATTGAGAACACAGATACGCAGTATTTT. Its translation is CASSPLGGTIENTDTQYF.

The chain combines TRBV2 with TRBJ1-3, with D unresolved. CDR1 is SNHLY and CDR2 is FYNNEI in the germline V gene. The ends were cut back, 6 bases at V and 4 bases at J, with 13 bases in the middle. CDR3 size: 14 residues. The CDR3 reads CASRLTGEGNTIYF. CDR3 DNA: TGTGCCAGCAGGCTAACTGGGGAGGGAAACACCATATATTTT.

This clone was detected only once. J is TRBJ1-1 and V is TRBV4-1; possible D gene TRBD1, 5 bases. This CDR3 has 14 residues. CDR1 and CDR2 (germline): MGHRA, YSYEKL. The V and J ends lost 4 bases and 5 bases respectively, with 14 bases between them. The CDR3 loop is CASSPSPGVTEAFF. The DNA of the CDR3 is TGCGCCAGCAGCCCCTCGCCGGGGGTGACTGAAGCTTTCTTT.

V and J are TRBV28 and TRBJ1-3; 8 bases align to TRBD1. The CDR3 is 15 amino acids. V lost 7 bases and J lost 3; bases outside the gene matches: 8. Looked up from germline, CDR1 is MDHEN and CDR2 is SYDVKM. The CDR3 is CASTYQGAIGNTIYF. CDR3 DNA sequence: TGTGCCAGCACCTACCAGGGGGCTATTGGAAACACCATATATTTT.

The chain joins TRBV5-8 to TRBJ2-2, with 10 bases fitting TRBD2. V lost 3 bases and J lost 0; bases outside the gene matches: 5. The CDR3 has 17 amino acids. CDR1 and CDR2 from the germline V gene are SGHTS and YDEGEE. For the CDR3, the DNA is TGTGCCAGCAGCTGGACTAGCGGCTACACGAACACCGGGGAGCTGTTTTTT. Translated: CASSWTSGYTNTGELFF.

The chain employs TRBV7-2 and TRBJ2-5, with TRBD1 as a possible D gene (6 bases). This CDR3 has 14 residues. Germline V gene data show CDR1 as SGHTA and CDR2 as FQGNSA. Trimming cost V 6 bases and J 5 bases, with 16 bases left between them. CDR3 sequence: CASRYRVGSETQYF. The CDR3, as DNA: TGTGCCAGCAGGTACAGGGTTGGATCGGAGACCCAGTACTTC.

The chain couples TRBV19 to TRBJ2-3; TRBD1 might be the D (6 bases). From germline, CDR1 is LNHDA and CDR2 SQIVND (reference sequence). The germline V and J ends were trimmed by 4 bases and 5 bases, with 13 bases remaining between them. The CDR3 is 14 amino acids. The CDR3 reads CASSTAGTKDTQYF. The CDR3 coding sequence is TGTGCCAGTAGTACGGCCGGGACAAAAGATACGCAGTATTTT.

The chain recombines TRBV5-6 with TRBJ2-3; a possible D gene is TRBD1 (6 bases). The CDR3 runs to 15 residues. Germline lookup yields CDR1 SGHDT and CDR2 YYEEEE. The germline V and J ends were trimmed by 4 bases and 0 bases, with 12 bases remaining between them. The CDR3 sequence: CASSQDRFSTDTQYF. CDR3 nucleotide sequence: TGTGCCAGCAGCCAAGACAGGTTTAGCACAGATACGCAGTATTTT.

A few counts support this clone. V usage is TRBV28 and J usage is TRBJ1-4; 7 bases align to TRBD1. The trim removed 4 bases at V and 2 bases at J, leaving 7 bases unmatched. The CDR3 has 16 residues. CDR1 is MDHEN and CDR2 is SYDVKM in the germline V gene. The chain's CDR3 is CASSSGQAATNEKLFF. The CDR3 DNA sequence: TGTGCCAGCAGTTCCGGACAGGCAGCCACTAATGAAAAACTGTTTTTT.

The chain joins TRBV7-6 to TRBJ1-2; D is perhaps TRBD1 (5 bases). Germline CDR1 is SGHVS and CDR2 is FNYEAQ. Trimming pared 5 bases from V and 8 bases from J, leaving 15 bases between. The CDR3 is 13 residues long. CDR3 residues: CASSLGGAAGYTF. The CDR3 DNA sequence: TGTGCCAGCAGCCTTGGTGGGGCCGCGGGCTACACCTTC.

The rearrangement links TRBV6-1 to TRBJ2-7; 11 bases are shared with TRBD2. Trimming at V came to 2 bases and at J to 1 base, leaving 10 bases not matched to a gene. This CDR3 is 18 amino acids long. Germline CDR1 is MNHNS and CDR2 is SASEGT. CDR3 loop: CASSELAGGSVGSYEQYF. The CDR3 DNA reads TGTGCCAGCAGTGAACTAGCGGGAGGATCAGTGGGTTCCTACGAGCAGTACTTC.

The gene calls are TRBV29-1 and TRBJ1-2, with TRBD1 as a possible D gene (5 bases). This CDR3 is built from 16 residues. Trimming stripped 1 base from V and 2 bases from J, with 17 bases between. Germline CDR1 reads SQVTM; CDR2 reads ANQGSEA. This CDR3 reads CSVEGSTRGWNYGYTF. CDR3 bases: TGCAGCGTTGAAGGTTCGACAAGGGGTTGGAACTATGGCTACACCTTC.

CDR3 protein: CASSPREGLAEYNEQFF. The CDR3 region has the DNA TGTGCCAGCAGCCCCCGGGAGGGACTAGCAGAGTACAATGAGCAGTTCTTC. The chain recombines TRBV7-8 with TRBJ2-1; 9 bases map to TRBD2. CDR1 and CDR2 (germline): SGHVS, FQNEAQ. J was trimmed by 4 bases and V by 5 bases; bases with no gene match: 12. The CDR3 extends over 17 amino acids.

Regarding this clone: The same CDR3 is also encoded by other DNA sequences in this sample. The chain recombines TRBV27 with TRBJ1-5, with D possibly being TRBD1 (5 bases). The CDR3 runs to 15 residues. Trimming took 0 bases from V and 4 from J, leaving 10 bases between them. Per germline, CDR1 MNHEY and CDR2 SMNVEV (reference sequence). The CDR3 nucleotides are TGTGCCAGCAGTTTATCGAGTAGGGGAAATCAGCCCCAGCATTTT. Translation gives CASSLSSRGNQPQHF.

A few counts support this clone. The CDR3 DNA sequence: TGTGCCAGCAGCCTACGGGACTACACAGATACGCAGTATTTT. Protein sequence: CASSLRDYTDTQYF. The V and J genes are TRBV5-5 and TRBJ2-3; TRBD2 matches at 7 bases. V was clipped by 4 bases and J by 2 bases; unmatched bases: 4. The CDR3 contains 14 residues. Germline V CDR1 and CDR2: SGHKS, YYEKEE (reference sequence).

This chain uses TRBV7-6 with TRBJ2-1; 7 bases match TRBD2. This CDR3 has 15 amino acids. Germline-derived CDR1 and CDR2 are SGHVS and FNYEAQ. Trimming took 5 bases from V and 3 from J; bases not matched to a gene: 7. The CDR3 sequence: CASSIGTTVYNEQFF. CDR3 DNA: TGTGCCAGCAGCATCGGGACTACGGTCTACAATGAGCAGTTCTTC.

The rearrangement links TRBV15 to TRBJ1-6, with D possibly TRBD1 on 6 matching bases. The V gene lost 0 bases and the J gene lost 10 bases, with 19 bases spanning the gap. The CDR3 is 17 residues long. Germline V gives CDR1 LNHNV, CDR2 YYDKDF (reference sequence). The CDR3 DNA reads TGTGCCACCAGCAGAGATCCCCGGGGGGGGGCAGGGTCACCCCTCCACTTT. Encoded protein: CATSRDPRGGAGSPLHF.

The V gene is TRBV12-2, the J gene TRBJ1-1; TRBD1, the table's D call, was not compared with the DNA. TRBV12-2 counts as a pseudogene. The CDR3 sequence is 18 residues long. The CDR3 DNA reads TGTGCAAGTCGCTTAGCGCCCAGGGAAAGCACCCAGAACACTGAAGCTTTCTTT. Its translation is CASRLAPRESTQNTEAFF.

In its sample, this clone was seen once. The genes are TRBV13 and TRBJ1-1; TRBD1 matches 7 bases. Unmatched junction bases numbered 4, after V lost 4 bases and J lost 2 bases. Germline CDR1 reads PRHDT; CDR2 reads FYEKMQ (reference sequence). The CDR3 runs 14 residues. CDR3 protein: CASSYGTVNTEAFF. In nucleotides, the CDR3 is TGTGCCAGCAGCTATGGGACAGTTAACACTGAAGCTTTCTTT. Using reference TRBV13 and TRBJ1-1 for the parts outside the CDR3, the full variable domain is AAGVIQSPRHLIKEKRETATLKCYPIPRHDTVYWYQQGPGQDPQFLISFYEKMQSDKGSIPDRFSAQQFSDYHSELNMSSLELGDSALYFCASSYGTVNTEAFFGQGTRLTVV.

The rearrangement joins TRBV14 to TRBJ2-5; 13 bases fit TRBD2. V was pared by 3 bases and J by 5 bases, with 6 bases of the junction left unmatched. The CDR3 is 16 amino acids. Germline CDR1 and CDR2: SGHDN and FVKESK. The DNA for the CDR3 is TGTGCCAGCAGCCAGATAGGACTAGCGGGAGTGGAGACCCAGTACTTC. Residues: CASSQIGLAGVETQYF. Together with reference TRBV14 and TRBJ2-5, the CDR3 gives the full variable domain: EAGVTQFPSHSVIEKGQTVTLRCDPISGHDNLYWYRRVMGKEIKFLLHFVKESKQDESGMPNNRFLAERTGGTYSTLKVQPAELEDSGVYFCASSQIGLAGVETQYFGPGTRLLVL.